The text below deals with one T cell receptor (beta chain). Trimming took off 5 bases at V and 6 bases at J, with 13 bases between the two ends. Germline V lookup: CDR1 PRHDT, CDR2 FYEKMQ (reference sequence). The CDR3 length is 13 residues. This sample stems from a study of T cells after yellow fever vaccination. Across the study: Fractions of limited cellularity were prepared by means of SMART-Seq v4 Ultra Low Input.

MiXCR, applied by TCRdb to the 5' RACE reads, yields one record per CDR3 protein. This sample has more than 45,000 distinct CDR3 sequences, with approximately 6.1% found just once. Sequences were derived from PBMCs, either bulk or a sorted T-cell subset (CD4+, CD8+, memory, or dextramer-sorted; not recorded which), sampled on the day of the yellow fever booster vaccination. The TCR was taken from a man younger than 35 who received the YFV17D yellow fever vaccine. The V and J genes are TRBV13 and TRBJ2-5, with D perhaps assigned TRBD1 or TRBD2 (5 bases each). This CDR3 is CASSPGTEKTQYF. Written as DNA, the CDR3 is TGTGCCAGCAGCCCCGGGACCGAGAAGACCCAGTACTTC.